This is a list of T cell receptor beta chains from one sample in a study of regulatory T cells in long-lasting Graves disease. TCRdb independently ran MiXCR on the multiplex PCR reads; one entry per CDR3 protein. Of 450,000 to 650,000 distinct CDR3 sequences in the sample, around 15% were seen once. The sample was also linked to a second study, of T cells in Graves' hyperthyroidism and ophthalmopathy.

Sample: peripheral blood mononuclear cells (PBMCs), taken at new diagnosis, from a patient treated with antithyroid drugs. The origin of the receptors is a woman aged 35 to 60 with Graves disease. CDR3s include the opening cysteine and the closing phenylalanine or tryptophan. A D gene is named only where the DNA matches it firmly. Clone size is shown for a subset of rows, as once, few, many or a class of expanded clone.

>TRBD1|TRBV11-2|TRBJ2-7|many
TGTGCCAGCAGCGCGTACCGGGACAGCTCCTACGAGCAGTACTTC
CASSAYRDSSYEQYF
>.|TRBV5-8|TRBJ1-6|many
TGTGCCAGCGGGGAGAGGGATAATTCACCCCTCCACTTT
CASGERDNSPLHF
>TRBD1|TRBV7-9|TRBJ2-7|few
TGTGCCAGCAGCTCACGCGCCGGGACAGGATCTTACGAGCAGTACTTC
CASSSRAGTGSYEQYF
>TRBD1|TRBV7-8|TRBJ1-5|many
TGTGCCAGCAGCTTACTGACGAGTGGACAGGGGCAGCCCCAGCATTTT
CASSLLTSGQGQPQHF
>TRBD1|TRBV7-8|TRBJ1-2|few
TGTGCCAGCAGCTTAGTATCCCGACAGGGGGCCCGGGGCTACACCTTC
CASSLVSRQGARGYTF
>.|TRBV5-5|TRBJ1-1|.
TGTGCCAGCAGCTTGTCAACAAACATGAACACTGAAGCTTTCTTT
CASSLSTNMNTEAFF
>.|TRBV27|TRBJ1-1|many
TGTGCCAGCAGTGCCTCACAGCCTGCCCGCATATCGGACACTGAAGCTTTCTTT
CASSASQPARISDTEAFF
>.|TRBV2|TRBJ2-7|.
TGTGCCAGCAGTAGGGCCACAGGACTCTCCTACGAGCAGTACTTC
CASSRATGLSYEQYF
>TRBD1|TRBV30|TRBJ2-7|many
TGTGCCTGGTGGGGGACAGGGGTGGACGAGCAGTACTTC
CAWWGTGVDEQYF
>.|TRBV15|TRBJ1-2|few
TGTGCCACCAGCATTAACAAGTGGCCCCCTGGCTACACCTTC
CATSINKWPPGYTF
>.|TRBV5-1|TRBJ2-3|few
TGCGCCAGCAGCAGAATCCACCCTAACACAGATACGCAGTATTTT
CASSRIHPNTDTQYF
>TRBD2|TRBV27|TRBJ2-5|few
TGTGCCAGCAGTTTAACTAGCGGGGGGGGACAAGAGACCCAGTACTTC
CASSLTSGGGQETQYF
>TRBD1|TRBV18|TRBJ2-1|many
TGTGCCAGCTCACCACCGATGACAGGGGTCTACAATGAGCAGTTCTTC
CASSPPMTGVYNEQFF
>.|TRBV7-9|TRBJ1-1|few
TGTGCCAGCAGCCCCCCCCGGGTGGGGGGAACTGAAGCTTTCTTT
CASSPPRVGGTEAFF
>TRBD2|TRBV9|TRBJ2-5|few
TGTGCCAGCAGCGTAACCGAAGACGGGGGGGCATTGGGGACCCAGTACTTC
CASSVTEDGGALGTQYF
>.|TRBV14|TRBJ1-1|many
TGTGCCAGCAGCCAGGATTTCACTGAAGCTTTCTTT
CASSQDFTEAFF